Presented here are 14 T cell receptor beta chains from one specimen sequenced in a study of CD8 T cells in Susac syndrome. Random hexamers were used to reverse transcribe an amount of about 0.45 to 1 ug RNA. MiXCR, applied by TCRdb to the immunoSEQ multiplex PCR reads, yields one record per CDR3 protein. Among about 210,000 distinct CDR3 sequences listed, 85% to 95% were seen once. Material: CD4+ T cells from PBMCs. The receptors originated from a human donor in good health.

The V call is TRBV2, the J call TRBJ1-5, with 10 bases aligning to TRBD1. This CDR3 is built from 15 residues. Unmatched junction bases numbered 4, after V lost 6 bases and J lost 2 bases. CDR1 and CDR2 from the germline V gene are SNHLY and FYNNEI. CDR3: CASSQDRGGNQPQHF. DNA for the CDR3: TGTGCCAGCAGCCAGGACAGGGGGGGCAATCAGCCCCAGCATTTT.

The chain employs TRBV29-1 and TRBJ1-3; 7 bases agree with TRBD1. J gave up 0 bases and V 6 bases, and 8 bases lay outside the gene matches. CDR3 size: 15 residues. CDR1 and CDR2 (germline): SQVTM, ANQGSEA. The CDR3 here is CSVLGTVVSGNTIYF. For the CDR3, the DNA is TGCAGCGTCCTCGGGACAGTGGTCTCTGGAAACACCATATATTTT.

The chain links TRBV28 to TRBJ2-4, with D perhaps TRBD2 (5 bases). The CDR3 runs 13 residues. Germline V gene lookup returns CDR1 MDHEN and CDR2 SYDVKM. V dropped 7 bases and J dropped 8 bases, with 15 bases sitting between them. CDR3 in amino acids: CASTPRGPYIQYF. DNA of the CDR3: TGTGCCAGCACCCCCCGAGGGCCATACATTCAGTACTTC. Supplemented by reference TRBV28 and TRBJ2-4, the full variable domain reads DVKVTQSSRYLVKRTGEKVFLECVQDMDHENMFWYRQDPGLGLRLIYFSYDVKMKEKGDIPEGYSVSREKKERFSLILESASTNQTSMYLCASTPRGPYIQYFGAGTRLSVL.

This clonotype has just a few counts. The V and J genes are TRBV27 and TRBJ1-2; D remains ambiguous. The CDR3 is 14 amino acids. Per germline, CDR1 MNHEY and CDR2 SMNVEV (reference sequence). V was pared by 6 bases and J by 0 bases, with 11 bases between. CDR3 nucleotides: TGTGCCAGCAGCCCCGGTGCCGCTAACTATGGCTACACCTTC. Encoded protein: CASSPGAANYGYTF.

This clonotype was observed a handful of times. The rearrangement joins TRBV29-1 to TRBJ1-4; TRBD1 agrees at 11 bases. This CDR3 region has 14 residues. With V trimmed by 6 bases and J by 7 bases, 7 bases remained unmatched. The germline CDR1 and CDR2 sequences are SQVTM and ANQGSEA. The CDR3 nucleotides are TGCAGCGTAGCGGACAGGGGGCGGCGTGAAAAACTGTTTTTT. This encodes CSVADRGRREKLFF.

The chain combines TRBV6-1 with TRBJ1-6; D unclear. The ends were cut back, 6 bases at V and 8 bases at J, with 11 bases in the middle. This CDR3 has 13 residues. Germline V lookup: CDR1 MNHNS, CDR2 SASEGT. CDR3 nucleotides: TGTGCCAGCAGCCAAAATCTGGATTCACCCCTCCACTTT. It codes for CASSQNLDSPLHF.

This chain joins TRBV12-3 or TRBV12-4 and TRBJ2-2; D perhaps matches TRBD2 (5 bases). The CDR3 sequence is 11 residues long. V lost 8 bases to trimming and J lost 4 bases, with 5 bases between them. For the CDR3, the DNA is TGTGCCAGCGGACTCACCGGGGAGCTGTTTTTT. Its translation is CASGLTGELFF.

The rearrangement links TRBV2 to TRBJ2-4, with 7 positions matching TRBD1. J lost 5 bases, V lost 7 bases, and 5 bases had no gene match. This CDR3 has 13 amino acids. CDR1 and CDR2 (germline): SNHLY, FYNNEI. This CDR3 is CASNRDRQNIQYF. The CDR3 DNA follows: TGTGCCAGCAACCGGGACAGACAAAACATTCAGTACTTC.

The V gene is TRBV7-2, the J gene TRBJ2-7; D perhaps matches TRBD2 (5 bases). CDR3 length: 13 residues. Germline V lookup: CDR1 SGHTA, CDR2 FQGNSA. V was trimmed by 6 bases and J by 2 bases, leaving 11 bases between them. The CDR3: CASRVGGTYEQYF. DNA for the CDR3: TGTGCCAGCAGGGTAGGAGGTACCTACGAGCAGTACTTC.

The J gene is TRBJ2-7, the V gene TRBV5-6, with 9 bases identical to TRBD1. The CDR3 sequence is 16 residues long. V lost 5 bases and J lost 3; bases outside the gene matches: 12. Germline CDR1 is SGHDT and CDR2 is YYEEEE. The CDR3 protein is CASRAGTGNTFYEQYV. CDR3 nucleotide sequence: TGTGCCAGCAGGGCCGGGACAGGGAATACCTTCTACGAGCAGTACGTC.

This chain joins TRBV9 and TRBJ1-6; no reliable D call. CDR1 and CDR2 from the germline V gene are SGDLS and YYNGEE. V lost 0 bases to trimming and J lost 5 bases, with 9 bases between them. The CDR3 is 15 amino acids. The CDR3 protein is CASSVGQYNNSPLHF. The CDR3 nucleotides are TGTGCCAGCAGCGTAGGGCAGTACAATAATTCACCCCTCCACTTT. Using reference TRBV9 and TRBJ1-6 for the parts outside the CDR3, the full variable domain is DSGVTQTPKHLITATGQRVTLRCSPRSGDLSVYWYQQSLDQGLQFLIQYYNGEERAKGNILERFSAQQFPDLHSELNLSSLELGDSALYFCASSVGQYNNSPLHFGNGTRLTVT.

This chain joins TRBV6-1 and TRBJ2-7; 10 bases fit TRBD1. The CDR3 has 13 amino acids. J lost 2 bases, V lost 6 bases, and 1 base had no gene match. Looked up from germline, CDR1 is MNHNS and CDR2 is SASEGT. The CDR3 sequence: CASRTGGPYEQYV. The CDR3 nucleotides read TGTGCCAGCAGGACAGGGGGCCCCTACGAGCAGTACGTC.

V usage is TRBV5-1 and J usage is TRBJ1-2, with TRBD1 matching 10 bases. The CDR3 has 15 residues. Germline V gene lookup returns CDR1 SGHRS and CDR2 YFSETQ. The junction had 9 bases not matched to a gene; V was cut back by 3 bases and J by 7 bases. The CDR3 coding sequence is TGCGCCAGCAGCTCGGAACCGGGACAGGGGTTTGGCTACACCTTC. Translation: CASSSEPGQGFGYTF.

This chain connects TRBV6-6 to TRBJ1-2, with TRBD1 matching 7 bases. This CDR3 has 15 amino acids. CDR1 and CDR2 from the germline V gene are MNHNY and SVGAGI (reference sequence). V gave up 5 bases and J gave up 2 bases; unmatched junction bases: 8. The CDR3 spells CASSPPRDSNYGYTF. The CDR3 DNA reads TGTGCCAGCAGTCCCCCCCGGGACAGCAACTATGGCTACACCTTC.